The rows below give T cell receptor beta chains drawn from one sample of a study of vaccination and CD4 T cells after COVID-19. The antigens for these receptors are not known. TCRdb fed the PCR reads into MiXCR, producing one record per CDR3 protein. The sample includes thousands of distinct CDR3 sequences, less than 60% of them seen just once. Specimen: CD4+ T cells from blood, cultured in vitro. These receptors were obtained from a human donor who had recovered from COVID-19. Both conserved end residues are part of each CDR3. The D gene is left open where the match is weak. Size tells how often a clone was seen (once, few, many) or the class of an expanded clone, and some rows leave it out.

TRBV20-1	.	TRBD1	TRBJ2-5	CSAIRGQETQYF	TGCAGTGCTATCAGGGGGCAAGAGACCCAGTACTTC
TRBV11-2	.	.	TRBJ1-2	CASSPLVGLGRRNGYTF	TGTGCCAGCAGCCCTTTGGTTGGGTTAGGACGGAGAAATGGCTACACCTTC
TRBV19	.	.	TRBJ1-3	CASSIWRGQRASSGNTIYF	TGTGCCAGTAGTATATGGAGGGGACAACGAGCGAGCTCTGGAAACACCATATATTTT
TRBV30	.	TRBD1	TRBJ2-3	CAWSRGQYTDTQYF	TGTGCCTGGAGCCGGGGACAGTACACAGATACGCAGTATTTT
TRBV6-5	.	.	TRBJ2-4	CASSYTRSGVGGKNIQYF	TGTGCCAGCAGTTACACCCGGTCAGGGGTGGGTGGCAAAAACATTCAGTACTTC
TRBV10-3	few	.	TRBJ1-5	CAISVTGSDQPQHF	TGTGCCATCAGTGTGACAGGTAGTGATCAGCCCCAGCATTTT
TRBV10-3	.	.	TRBJ2-5	CAISAGDGETQYF	TGTGCCATCAGTGCTGGGGATGGAGAGACCCAGTACTTC
TRBV6-1	.	.	TRBJ2-7	CASRPHGGPEQYF	TGTGCCAGCAGGCCCCATGGGGGGCCCGAGCAGTACTTC
TRBV12-3/TRBV12-4	.	TRBD1	TRBJ1-1	CASTQGGGNTEAFF	TGTGCCAGCACCCAAGGGGGCGGGAACACTGAAGCTTTCTTT
TRBV5-1	few	TRBD1	TRBJ1-2	CASSLDRGNNYGYTF	TGCGCCAGCAGCTTGGACAGGGGGAATAACTATGGCTACACCTTC
TRBV27	few	TRBD1	TRBJ2-7	CASSLYPFYPGTEYEQYF	TGTGCCAGCAGTTTATACCCCTTTTACCCCGGGACAGAGTACGAGCAGTACTTC
TRBV10-3	few	TRBD2	TRBJ2-2	CAISPSGGGTGELFF	TGTGCCATCAGCCCCAGCGGGGGCGGCACCGGGGAGCTGTTTTTT
TRBV12-3/TRBV12-4	.	.	TRBJ2-7	CASSATGISYEQYF	TGTGCCAGCAGCGCCACAGGGATTTCCTACGAGCAGTACTTC
TRBV10-1	few	TRBD1	TRBJ1-1	CASSESLQGVAFF	TGCGCCAGCAGTGAGTCGCTTCAGGGGGTAGCTTTCTTT
TRBV7-2	.	.	TRBJ2-7	CASSLPGSYEQYF	TGTGCCAGCAGCTTACCTGGCTCCTACGAGCAGTACTTC
TRBV20-1	.	.	TRBJ1-2	CSAREAQGDYGYTF	TGCAGTGCTAGAGAGGCACAGGGCGACTATGGCTACACCTTC
TRBV14	.	.	TRBJ2-2	CASSQVDGTIGELFF	TGTGCCAGCAGCCAAGTCGACGGGACAATCGGGGAGCTGTTTTTT
TRBV29-1	few	.	TRBJ1-2	CSVEWHSTYSSYGYTF	TGCAGCGTTGAATGGCACAGCACCTACTCCAGCTATGGCTACACCTTC
TRBV6-1	few	TRBD2	TRBJ2-3	CASTAGGPTDTQYF	TGTGCCAGCACTGCGGGGGGGCCGACAGATACGCAGTATTTT
TRBV11-3	medium-sized	.	TRBJ1-2	CASSALVAWGDYGYTF	TGTGCCAGCAGCGCCCTTGTCGCATGGGGGGACTATGGCTACACCTTC
TRBV5-1	.	.	TRBJ2-3	CASRAWGGTDTQYF	TGCGCCAGCAGGGCCTGGGGGGGCACAGATACGCAGTATTTT
TRBV6-5	few	.	TRBJ1-3	CASSYRATIYF	TGTGCCAGCAGTTACAGGGCCACCATATATTTT
TRBV27	.	.	TRBJ2-2	CASSLRRGANTGELFF	TGTGCCAGCAGTCTCCGTAGGGGCGCGAACACCGGGGAGCTGTTTTTT
TRBV21-1	.	.	TRBJ2-7	CASILSQVTLYEQYF	TGTGCCAGTATCCTCAGTCAAGTCACCCTCTACGAGCAGTACTTC
TRBV3-1	.	.	TRBJ1-1	CASSQETGRKAFF	TGTGCCAGCAGCCAAGAAACAGGGAGGAAAGCTTTCTTT
TRBV6-1	few	.	TRBJ1-2	CASSDREGNGYTF	TGTGCCAGCAGTGATAGGGAGGGGAATGGCTACACCTTC
TRBV6-1	few	.	TRBJ2-3	CASRPQGLGTDTQYF	TGTGCCAGCAGACCGCAGGGATTGGGGACAGATACGCAGTATTTT
TRBV5-4	few	TRBD1	TRBJ2-6	CASSTTTGAGANVLTF	TGTGCCAGCAGCACCACTACAGGGGCCGGGGCCAACGTCCTGACTTTC
TRBV6-1	.	.	TRBJ1-5	CASARGVAGNQPQHF	TGTGCCAGCGCAAGGGGCGTCGCAGGCAATCAGCCCCAGCATTTT
TRBV4-3	few	.	TRBJ1-6	CASSQGSGGNSPLHF	TGCGCCAGCAGCCAGGGATCGGGGGGGAATTCACCCCTCCACTTT
TRBV29-1	.	.	TRBJ1-6	CASGDPLSPLHF	TGCGCATCGGGAGACCCCCTTTCACCCCTCCACTTT
TRBV10-2	.	TRBD2	TRBJ2-1	CASSSGGAATYNEQFF	TGCGCCAGCAGTAGCGGGGGGGCGGCAACCTACAATGAGCAGTTCTTC
TRBV6-5	few	.	TRBJ2-7	CASSYSGVSSYEQYF	TGTGCCAGCAGTTACAGTGGTGTGAGCTCCTACGAGCAGTACTTC
TRBV10-3	.	TRBD2	TRBJ2-4	CAISESGLAGNIQYF	TGTGCCATCAGTGAGTCGGGACTAGCGGGAAACATTCAGTACTTC
TRBV11-3	.	.	TRBJ2-2	CASSWGTGELFF	TGTGCCAGCAGCTGGGGCACCGGGGAGCTGTTTTTT
TRBV3-1	.	TRBD1	TRBJ1-5	CASSHGQGAPQHF	TGTGCCAGCAGCCACGGACAGGGTGCGCCCCAGCATTTT
TRBV12-3/TRBV12-4	.	.	TRBJ1-6	CASSGRNSPLHF	TGTGCCAGCAGTGGGAGGAATTCACCCCTCCACTTT
TRBV9	few	.	TRBJ2-3	CASSRGVGALYTQYF	TGTGCCAGCAGCCGTGGGGTGGGGGCACTATATACGCAGTATTTT
TRBV5-5	.	.	TRBJ2-2	CASSSGGRPNTGELFF	TGCGCCAGCAGTTCCGGGGGGCGGCCGAACACCGGGGAGCTGTTTTTT
TRBV27	.	TRBD1	TRBJ2-2	CASSFWDRSTGELFF	TGTGCCAGCAGTTTTTGGGACAGGTCTACCGGGGAGCTGTTTTTT